The clone carrying this TCR beta chain has only one observation. The data were taken from a study of blood T cell repertoires in COVID-19. Study details: Acute and convalescent COVID-19 specimens originated in the United States, Italy and Spain. T cells, B-cell-depleted T cells, or PBMCs supplied cDNA or gDNA.

Methods used by the authors: Cell counts per sample came from amplifying reference gene primers. Sequenced by immunoSEQ multiplex PCR; TCRdb stores in-frame clones only, minus some. The V and J calls and clone size were taken over from that table, and D and trimming were inferred from the DNA. The data hold some 140,000 clones, with about 89% observed a single time. Germline values: CDR1 LGHNA, CDR2 YSLEER. Trimming cost V 1 base and J 1 base, with 22 bases left between them. CDR3 size: 20 residues. This receptor was obtained from a man aged 50 to 60 with acute or convalescent COVID-19. Material for sequencing was peripheral blood. This rearrangement joins TRBV4-3 to TRBJ2-2; tentative D call: TRBD2 (5 bases). Here the CDR3 reads CASSQGPRARVGRNTGELFF. The DNA of the CDR3 is TGCGCCAGCAGCCAAGGGCCTAGGGCAAGGGTGGGGAGGAACACCGGGGAGCTGTTTTTT.